This T cell receptor (beta chain) was sequenced in a study of blood T cell repertoires in COVID-19. For the study at large: Spain, Italy and the United States supplied samples that represented acute and convalescent COVID-19.

CDR1 and CDR2 (germline): MNHEY, SMNVEV (reference sequence). The V segment lost 5 bases and the J segment 0 bases; nucleotides outside the gene matches: 4. This CDR3 contains 15 residues. Per the original methods: Estimated nucleated cell counts came from reference gene primer amplification. Libraries were prepared by immunoSEQ multiplex PCR; TCRdb keeps only in-frame clonotypes and omits some of them. V, J and clone size are taken as reported in that table, and D and trimming were inferred from the DNA itself. The sample yields about 70,000 clones, 65% to 90% seen once. The sequence was obtained from a man aged 25 to 45 with COVID-19, enrolled during active disease. This chain uses TRBV27 with TRBJ2-7; 10 bases match TRBD2. Sequencing was done on a sample of peripheral blood. The CDR3 DNA reads as TGTGCCAGCAGTCAACGGACTAGCGGCTCCTACGAGCAGTACTTC. It encodes CASSQRTSGSYEQYF.